This T cell receptor (beta chain) was obtained from a study of human thymus T cells (dated by TCRdb to about 2020). Some background on the complete study: The study described the TCR alpha and beta repertoires in about eight infant thymus samples and a few matching peripheral blood samples. Donor ages ranging from roughly 7 to 250 days were recorded, and more than five male and a couple of female infants were included in the cohort.

The thymus tissue came from surgical resects taken out during corrective cardiac surgery. Immunologically healthy infants undergoing open corrective cardiac surgery for congenital heart defects in Finland were used as donors. After being mechanically released from the tissue, thymocytes were kept at -70 degrees C in pellets of about 8.5-32 million cells. Genomic DNA was extracted from frozen cell pellets with a QIAsymphony instrument. The investigation overall reported the following: Thymus samples yielded on average about 810,000 unique TCRB clonotypes, compared with around 84,000 from blood samples. Biased V and J gene segment usage appeared to be present in both thymic and peripheral blood repertoires. According to the related research, thymic TCR repertoires were highly overlapping among unrelated individuals.

CDR1 and CDR2 were assigned from the germline V gene as SGHTA and FQGNSA. V lost 1 base and J lost 5 bases, and the count of bases not matched to a germline gene is 9. Including the terminal cysteine and phenylalanine, the CDR3 comprises 17 residues. The only DNA kept is the CDR3, 51 bases in frame from the first base. The immunoSEQ multiplex PCR assay was used to amplify the TCRB and TCRAD loci from a standardized quantity of quality-controlled genomic DNA. Amplicons spanned the V(D)J region at a length sufficient to cover the CDR3 and identify V and J genes. Through the commercial immunoSEQ service, the amplicons were sequenced on an Illumina platform. On the study's bioinformatics: Primer bias and sequencing errors were corrected as previously described, and TCRAD and TCRB definitions were based on the IMGT database. The repertoires were analysed using immunoSEQ Analyzer 3.0 and VDJTools for basic statistics, V/J segment usage, diversity estimates, rarefaction and pairwise overlap. Diversity was estimated using the Chao1, ChaoE, Efron-Thisted, Shannon and inverse Simpson indices, and was also estimated on datasets down-sampled to the size of the smallest sample. For repertoire overlap, CDR3 nucleotide sequence, V gene and J gene had to match strictly, and clustering was done by Jaccard-based multidimensional scaling. TCRdb stores this immuneACCESS table with in-frame sequences only. Part of the clones is absent; in the studies checked, under half of the shortfall reflects unresolved V genes, and no reason is known for the rest. The V and J calls and clone size are taken from that table; D and trimming were inferred from the DNA. This sample lists fewer than 90,000 clones; just over 95% were detected once. The ten top clones hold approximately 0.03% of the sample.

This clone was recorded once. Its antigen remains undetermined. Qualities for individual bases were not recorded, and no much larger clone is one base off. Sequencing was carried out using thymus tissue. The chain joins TRBV7-2 to TRBJ2-3; 10 junctional bases match TRBD2. This receptor was taken from a boy less than two years old with a congenital heart defect but otherwise immunologically healthy. The DNA reads TGTGCCAGCAGCTTAGTTTTCCAGCGGGGGGGCCGAGATACGCAGTATTTT. Its product reads: CASSLVFQRGGRDTQYF.